The 30 T cell receptor beta chains reported below all come from one sample, sequenced in a study of post-analysis software for immune sequencing data. These receptors' targets are unknown. Tagging with unique molecular identifiers was a feature of the TCR beta cDNA libraries. MiXCR was run by TCRdb on the PCR reads, yielding one entry per CDR3 protein. This sample carries some 690,000 distinct CDR3 sequences, roughly 27% of them seen once, and the ten largest clones take around 0.56%. Study-level results: Included in a set of about 5 TRBV segments more frequent in patients than controls were TRBV5-6, TRBV5-1 and TRBV20-1.

Specimen: blood. These receptors were collected from a girl under 18 with multiple sclerosis.

This clonotype was detected a few times. This chain uses TRBV29-1 with TRBJ2-5; no reliable D call. This CDR3 has 10 amino acids. V was clipped by 6 bases and J by 7 bases, with 9 bases between them. Per the germline V gene, CDR1 is SQVTM and CDR2 is ANQGSEA. DNA for the CDR3: TGCAGCGTCGCCTGCGGGACCCAGTACTTC. Translated: CSVACGTQYF.

The rearrangement uses TRBV27 and TRBJ2-5, with D hard to call. CDR1 and CDR2 (germline): MNHEY, SMNVEV (reference sequence). Trimming removed 6 bases from V and 1 base from J, with 9 bases in between. The CDR3 extends over 13 amino acids. This CDR3 is CASRLKAQETQYF. CDR3 DNA sequence: TGTGCCAGCAGGCTTAAGGCCCAAGAGACCCAGTACTTC.

This sequence joins TRBV2 and TRBJ2-1; D might be TRBD2 (6 bases). CDR3 size: 16 residues. Germline CDR1 reads SNHLY; CDR2 reads FYNNEI. Deletions cut 1 base from V and 5 bases from J, with 15 bases between. This CDR3 is CASSEVGRGWHNEQFF. The CDR3 nucleotides are TGTGCCAGCAGTGAAGTTGGGCGGGGATGGCACAATGAGCAGTTCTTC.

This clonotype was counted a few times. V gene TRBV18 combines with J gene TRBJ1-2; TRBD1 agrees at 7 bases. Germline-derived CDR1 and CDR2 are KGHSH and LQKENI. V lost 4 bases, J lost 5 bases, and 19 bases stayed unmatched. CDR3 length equals 18 residues. CDR3 sequence: CASSRSSLGTDLRYGYTF. DNA for the CDR3: TGTGCCAGCTCACGGAGCTCCTTGGGGACAGACCTACGTTATGGCTACACCTTC.

This clonotype showed up many times. V gene TRBV27 combines with J gene TRBJ2-3; 12 nucleotides align to TRBD2. Germline assignment: CDR1 MNHEY and CDR2 SMNVEV (reference sequence). The CDR3 consists of 16 residues. V was clipped by 5 bases and J by 4 bases; unmatched bases: 7. The chain's CDR3 is CASSPRLAGASDTQYF. The CDR3 DNA sequence: TGTGCCAGCAGTCCCCGACTAGCGGGAGCCTCAGATACGCAGTATTTT.

This clonotype came up a few times. The chain joins TRBV20-1 to TRBJ1-2; 7 nucleotides match TRBD1. Germline values: CDR1 DFQATT, CDR2 SNEGSKA (reference sequence). There are 13 residues in the CDR3. With V trimmed by 6 bases and J by 1 base, 5 bases remained unmatched. The CDR3 spells CSAGQDLNYGYTF. As DNA, the CDR3 is TGCAGTGCCGGACAGGATCTTAACTATGGCTACACCTTC.

This clonotype was counted between two and nine times. The V call is TRBV3-1, the J call TRBJ2-7; possible D gene TRBD2, 5 bases. The CDR3 is 17 residues long. V was clipped by 0 bases and J by 0 bases, with 15 bases between them. In germline, CDR1 is LGHDT, CDR2 YNNKEL (reference sequence). The CDR3 is CASSQDFGQRSSYEQYF. DNA of the CDR3: TGTGCCAGCAGCCAAGATTTTGGTCAGCGGTCCTCCTACGAGCAGTACTTC.

The rearrangement joins TRBV20-1 to TRBJ2-3; D is undetermined. V was trimmed by 0 bases and J by 4 bases, leaving 11 bases between them. The CDR3 sequence is 14 residues long. From germline, CDR1 is DFQATT and CDR2 SNEGSKA (reference sequence). CDR3 sequence: CSARDQTLADTQYF. The CDR3 DNA sequence: TGCAGTGCTAGAGATCAAACTTTGGCAGATACGCAGTATTTT.

This clonotype has only a few counts. The rearrangement joins TRBV3-1 to TRBJ1-1; weak D call: TRBD1 (6 bases). Germline assignment: CDR1 LGHDT and CDR2 YNNKEL (reference sequence). CDR3 size: 11 residues. V was cut by 8 bases and J by 8 bases, with 12 bases left in between. CDR3 protein: CASEGVREAFF. The DNA for the CDR3 is TGTGCCAGCGAGGGGGTAAGGGAAGCTTTCTTT. Based on the CDR3 plus reference TRBV3-1 and TRBJ1-1, the full variable domain is DTAVSQTPKYLVTQMGNDKSIKCEQNLGHDTMYWYKQDSKKFLKIMFSYNNKELIINETVPNRFSPKSPDKAHLNLHINSLELGDSAVYFCASEGVREAFFGQGTRLTVV.

The chain joins TRBV10-3 to TRBJ2-7, with D possibly being TRBD1 (5 bases). The DNA end is a closer match to TRBJ2-5, so the J assignment may be wrong. The CDR3 is 11 amino acids. Germline V gene data show CDR1 as ENHRY and CDR2 as SYGVKD. The CDR3 protein is CATQALETQYF. CDR3 bases: TGTGCCACACAGGCTCTGGAGACCCAGTACTTC.

This clonotype was observed many times. The V gene is TRBV29-1, the J gene TRBJ1-6; a possible D gene is TRBD1 (5 bases). The V gene lost 7 bases and the J gene lost 7 bases, with 17 bases spanning the gap. The germline V gene has CDR1 SQVTM and CDR2 ANQGSEA. The CDR3 runs to 14 residues. The CDR3 DNA follows: TGCAGCGCCGCCCTGGACAACGCAAATTCACCCCTCCACTTT. Encoded protein: CSAALDNANSPLHF. The full variable domain, with the rest looked up from reference TRBV29-1 and TRBJ1-6, is SAVISQKPSRDICQRGTSLTIQCQVDSQVTMMFWYRQQPGQSLTLIATANQGSEATYESGFVIDKFPISRPNLTFSTLTVSNMSPEDSSIYLCSAALDNANSPLHFGNGTRLTVT.

Only a few counts were recorded for this clonotype. The chain is built from TRBV12-3 or TRBV12-4 and TRBJ1-4; possible D gene TRBD1, 6 bases. The V end was cut by 2 bases, the J end by 8 bases, with 9 bases between. This CDR3 spans 13 amino acids. The CDR3 loop is CASSLYRGEKLFF. The CDR3 bases are TGTGCCAGCAGTTTATATAGGGGGGAAAAACTGTTTTTT.

Regarding this clonotype: A read error may be the cause here, since a much bigger clone is one base away. This sequence joins TRBV6-5 and TRBJ2-2, with D possibly being TRBD1 or TRBD2 (5 bases each). The CDR3 sequence is 12 residues long. Germline CDR1 is MNHEY and CDR2 is SVGAGI. CDR3 sequence: CASSYGTEELFF. The CDR3 DNA sequence: TGTGCCAGCAGTTACGGGACCGAGGAGCTGTTTTTT.

The table lists this clonotype with a count of one. A much larger clone lies one base from this, so it may be a read error. The chain combines TRBV4-2 with TRBJ2-1; D is unclear. This CDR3 region has 14 residues. CDR1 is LGHNA and CDR2 is YNFKEQ in the germline V gene. The CDR3 region has the DNA TGTGCCAGCAGCCAAGCTGGCTCCTGCAATGAGCAGTTCTTC. Translation gives CASSQAGSCNEQFF.

This rearrangement joins TRBV6-2 or TRBV6-3 to TRBJ2-7, with D uncertain. The V and J ends lost 5 bases and 2 bases respectively, with 7 bases between them. The CDR3 is made up of 12 amino acids. Germline-derived CDR1 and CDR2 are MNHEY and SVGEGT. The CDR3 DNA reads TGTGCCAGCAGTCCCGATGCCTACGAGCAGTACTTC. It encodes CASSPDAYEQYF.

V is TRBV20-1 and J is TRBJ1-5, with 8 bases aligning to TRBD1. Germline V gives CDR1 DFQATT, CDR2 SNEGSKA (reference sequence). The CDR3 consists of 16 residues. V shed 0 bases and J 2 bases; nucleotides not matched to a gene: 6. As DNA, the CDR3 is TGCAGTGCTAGAGATCGGGCAGGGGGCGGCAATCAGCCCCAGCATTTT. Translation gives CSARDRAGGGNQPQHF.

The rearrangement joins TRBV4-3 to TRBJ2-1; D ambiguous. The CDR3 is made up of 15 amino acids. Germline values: CDR1 LGHNA, CDR2 YSLEER. V was trimmed by 1 base and J by 0 bases, leaving 7 bases between them. The CDR3 protein is CASSQGDTSYNEQFF. CDR3 nucleotide sequence: TGCGCCAGCAGCCAAGGCGATACCTCCTACAATGAGCAGTTCTTC.

There are a few counts of this clonotype. The gene calls are TRBV7-2 and TRBJ1-5; no reliable D call. CDR1 SGHTA and CDR2 FQGNSA come from the germline V gene. The CDR3 has 15 residues. Trimming took 1 base from V and 3 from J, leaving 10 bases between them. The CDR3 bases are TGTGCCAGCAGCTTAGAGGTGGGGATCAATCAGCCCCAGCATTTT. Translating it yields CASSLEVGINQPQHF.

This clonotype was seen a handful of times. The CDR3 bases are TGTGCCAGCAGCCCAGAGGTCTCTGGAAACACCATATATTTT. As protein: CASSPEVSGNTIYF. The J gene is TRBJ1-3, the V gene TRBV9; D is unresolved. Germline V gives CDR1 SGDLS, CDR2 YYNGEE. CDR3 size: 14 residues. V dropped 4 bases and J dropped 0 bases, with 8 bases sitting between them.

The rearrangement links TRBV20-1 to TRBJ2-1; D is possibly TRBD2 (7 bases). The CDR3 consists of 16 residues. CDR1 and CDR2 (germline): DFQATT, SNEGSKA (reference sequence). With 6 bases removed from V and 7 bases from J, the gap between germline ends came to 25 bases. The CDR3 sequence: CSAPGGAGSIGNEQFF. Written as DNA, the CDR3 is TGCAGTGCCCCTGGGGGGGCGGGCTCTATCGGGAATGAGCAGTTCTTC.

V usage is TRBV7-2 and J usage is TRBJ2-5; a possible D gene is TRBD2 (6 bases). The CDR3 is 15 amino acids. Per germline, CDR1 SGHTA and CDR2 FQGNSA. The V end lost 5 bases, the J end lost 4 bases, and 17 bases lay between the germline ends. CDR3 coding DNA: TGTGCCAGCAGCCAACCGACTAGTCGGGGAGAGACCCAGTACTTC. As protein: CASSQPTSRGETQYF. Full variable domain (missing parts from reference TRBV7-2 and TRBJ2-5): GAGVSQSPSNKVTEKGKDVELRCDPISGHTALYWYRQSLGQGLEFLIYFQGNSAPDKSGLPSDRFSAERTGGSVSTLTIQRTQQEDSAVYLCASSQPTSRGETQYFGPGTRLLVL.

This clonotype was detected only a few times. The gene calls are TRBV28 and TRBJ2-3; D remains unclear. This CDR3 region has 13 residues. V was shortened by 9 bases and J by 0 bases, with 10 bases between the two germline ends. Germline V gene sequence: CDR1 MDHEN, CDR2 SYDVKM. The DNA of the CDR3 is TGTGCCAGTTCGGCACCCAGCACAGATACGCAGTATTTT. Translating it yields CASSAPSTDTQYF.

In its sample, this clonotype was seen many times. The chain has TRBV29-1 and TRBJ2-1, with 7 bases lining up with TRBD1. The CDR3 sequence is 12 residues long. Trimming cost V 2 bases and J 10 bases; bases outside gene matches: 5. CDR1 is SQVTM and CDR2 is ANQGSEA in the germline V gene. DNA for the CDR3: TGCAGCGTTGAACTGTCGACAGGGGAGCAGTTCTTC. This sequence encodes CSVELSTGEQFF.

The V gene is TRBV6-6, the J gene TRBJ1-1; D is possibly TRBD1 (5 bases). Germline lookup yields CDR1 MNHNY and CDR2 SVGAGI (reference sequence). Trimming shortened V by 6 bases and J by 7 bases, and 9 bases separated the two germline ends. The CDR3 extends over 11 amino acids. The CDR3 protein is CASRTQGEAFF. The CDR3 bases are TGTGCCAGCAGGACGCAGGGTGAAGCTTTCTTT.

The V and J genes are TRBV15 and TRBJ2-1; D is undetermined. Germline V gene lookup returns CDR1 LNHNV and CDR2 YYDKDF (reference sequence). The CDR3 has 14 residues. Trimming removed 0 bases from V and 2 bases from J, with 5 bases in between. The CDR3 DNA is TGTGCCACCAGCAGAGATCGTCCCTACAATGAGCAGTTCTTC. The encoded protein is CATSRDRPYNEQFF.

This chain joins TRBV7-2 and TRBJ2-5; D is unresolved. CDR3 size: 13 residues. V lost 5 bases to trimming and J lost 7 bases, with 14 bases between them. Germline V lookup: CDR1 SGHTA, CDR2 FQGNSA. CDR3 protein: CASSPSGSRTQYF. DNA for the CDR3: TGTGCCAGCAGCCCTTCCGGTTCCAGGACCCAGTACTTC.

In this sample, this clonotype turned up a few times. This chain links TRBV7-2 with TRBJ2-7, with TRBD1 identical over 10 bases. The trim removed 5 bases at V and 4 bases at J, leaving 5 bases unmatched. The CDR3 has 14 amino acids. CDR1 SGHTA and CDR2 FQGNSA come from the germline V gene. The CDR3 loop is CASSIGQGGYEQYF. CDR3 nucleotides: TGTGCCAGCAGCATCGGACAGGGGGGTTACGAGCAGTACTTC.

V is TRBV6-5 and J is TRBJ2-2, with 7 bases that match TRBD1. V shed 6 bases and J 9 bases; nucleotides not matched to a gene: 10. CDR1 is MNHEY and CDR2 is SVGAGI in the germline V gene. This CDR3 comprises 14 residues. The CDR3 sequence is CASSQPGQPRELFF. The CDR3, as DNA: TGTGCCAGCAGCCAACCGGGACAGCCCCGGGAGCTGTTTTTT.

The chain uses TRBV6-5 and TRBJ1-2; no definite D call. This CDR3 contains 13 residues. Germline V gene data show CDR1 as MNHEY and CDR2 as SVGAGI. Trimming pared 3 bases from V and 1 base from J, leaving 6 bases between. CDR3 region: CASSYGYNYGYTF. CDR3 in DNA: TGTGCCAGCAGTTATGGCTATAACTATGGCTACACCTTC.

This clonotype has a handful of counts. The gene calls are TRBV7-2 and TRBJ1-5; 7 bases fit TRBD1. This CDR3 has 15 amino acids. Per germline, CDR1 SGHTA and CDR2 FQGNSA. The J segment lost 3 bases and the V segment lost 4 bases, leaving 6 bases of the junction unmatched. The CDR3 DNA reads as TGTGCCAGCAGCTATGGCAGGGGGTACAATCAGCCCCAGCATTTT. It is translated as CASSYGRGYNQPQHF.